This record covers a single T cell receptor (beta chain). Across 18 months, stable Graves' hyperthyroidism was marked by no progression to ophthalmopathy. The data originate from a study of T cells in Graves' hyperthyroidism and ophthalmopathy. The investigators amplified TCR beta CDR3 regions from RNA transcripts. The HTBI primer set served for first-round RT-PCR of the TCR CDR3. TCRdb ran MiXCR on the multiplex PCR reads and lists one entry per CDR3 protein. Counted here are around 520,000 distinct CDR3 sequences, 12% to 15% occurring once; the ten biggest clones make up over 11%. Trimming cost V 2 bases and J 3 bases, with 28 bases left between them. The CDR3 loop spans 20 amino acids.

This TCR derives from a woman in her thirties or forties with Graves' hyperthyroidism. Material for sequencing was blood. The chain carries TRBV12-3 or TRBV12-4 and TRBJ1-2; perhaps TRBD1 as D (5 bases). The DNA for the CDR3 is TGTGCCAGCAGTTTACGCCACAGCCAGGGTACGCTCCATGACTACTATGGCTACACCTTC. Protein: CASSLRHSQGTLHDYYGYTF.